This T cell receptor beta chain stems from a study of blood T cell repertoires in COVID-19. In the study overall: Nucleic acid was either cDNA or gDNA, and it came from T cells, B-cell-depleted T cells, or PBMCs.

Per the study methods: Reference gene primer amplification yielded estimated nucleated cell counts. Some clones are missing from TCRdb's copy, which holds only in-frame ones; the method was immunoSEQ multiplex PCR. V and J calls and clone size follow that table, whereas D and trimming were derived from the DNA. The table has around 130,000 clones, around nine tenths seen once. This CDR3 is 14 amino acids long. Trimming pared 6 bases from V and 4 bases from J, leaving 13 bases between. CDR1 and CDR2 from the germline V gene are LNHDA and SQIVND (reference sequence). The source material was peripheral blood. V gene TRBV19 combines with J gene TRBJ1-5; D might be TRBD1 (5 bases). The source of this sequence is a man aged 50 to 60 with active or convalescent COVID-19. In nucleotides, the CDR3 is TGTGCCAGTAGGCAGCAGGGTATGAATCAGCCCCAGCATTTT. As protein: CASRQQGMNQPQHF.